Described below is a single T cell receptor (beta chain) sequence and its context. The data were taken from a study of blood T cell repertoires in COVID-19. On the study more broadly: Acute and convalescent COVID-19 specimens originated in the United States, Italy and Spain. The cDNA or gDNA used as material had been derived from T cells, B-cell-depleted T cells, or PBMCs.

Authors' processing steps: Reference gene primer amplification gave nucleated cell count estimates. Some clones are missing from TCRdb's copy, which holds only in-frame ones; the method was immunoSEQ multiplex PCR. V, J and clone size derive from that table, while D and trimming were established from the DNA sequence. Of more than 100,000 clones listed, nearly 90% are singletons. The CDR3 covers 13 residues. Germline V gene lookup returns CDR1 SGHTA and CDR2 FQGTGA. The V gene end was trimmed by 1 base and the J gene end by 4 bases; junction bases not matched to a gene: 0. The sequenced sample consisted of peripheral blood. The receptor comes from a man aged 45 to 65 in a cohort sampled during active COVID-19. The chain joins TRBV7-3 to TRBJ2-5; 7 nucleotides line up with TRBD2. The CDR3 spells CASSLKRGETQYF. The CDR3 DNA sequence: TGTGCCAGCAGCTTAAAGCGGGGAGAGACCCAGTACTTC.